This T cell receptor beta chain was sequenced during a study of OX40 agonist ivuxolimab in advanced cancers. At the level of the whole study: The costimulatory receptor OX40 (CD134) was targeted by ivuxolimab, a fully human IgG2 agonistic monoclonal antibody. The dose-escalation cohort was 82.7% male with a mean age of about 60 years, ranging from roughly 23 to 79. Partial responses were achieved by three dose-escalation patients, of whom one had hepatocellular carcinoma and two had cutaneous melanoma. The paper describes the monotherapy dose-escalation part (N of about 55 patients) of the phase I trial of ivuxolimab. Peripheral TCRbeta sequencing aimed to test whether ivuxolimab altered TCR sequence diversity and caused clonal T-cell expansion. Intravenous ivuxolimab was administered to patients every 2 weeks at six dose levels: 0.01, 0.1, 0.3, 1.5, 3 and 10 mg/kg. Patients were allowed to have had prior anti-PD-1, anti-PD-L1 or anti-CTLA-4 therapy, and 30% to 40% of the dose-escalation patients had been treated with checkpoint inhibitors. Of the approximately 54 patients in dose escalation, about 19 had hepatocellular carcinoma, some 15 had melanoma, 9 had renal cell carcinoma and 9 had head and neck cancer. General findings and caveats noted by the study authors: Low levels of normalized T-cell clonal expansion were also seen in some patients who did not respond. Clonal expansion of both CD4+ and CD8+ blood T cells was observed from baseline to week 6 at doses 0.1 to 3.0 mg/kg. Which antigens the clonally expanded peripheral T cells were specific for was not determined. After ivuxolimab, more expanded clones were found on average in CD8+ T cells than in CD4+ T cells. In partial responders in the 0.1-3.0 mg/kg groups, normalized peripheral clonal expansion was found to be among the lowest, especially among CD8+ T cells.

The CDR3 holds 11 amino acids from the cysteine to the phenylalanine. The sequence is cut down to CDR3 DNA, 33 bases in frame from base 1. At the junction V is shortened by 8 bases and J by 18 bases, with 17 bases in between. The germline V gene (reference sequence) provides CDR1 MNHEY and CDR2 SMNVEV. Genomic DNA was isolated from the sorted cells so that the TCRbeta CDR3 region could be sequenced. TCRbeta CDR3 regions were sequenced using the immunoSEQ Assay. Imported from immuneACCESS, the table was reduced by TCRdb to in-frame sequences with V and J called. These copies leave out some clones; in studies compared against another copy, an unresolved V gene accounts for under half, and the cause of the remainder is not known. Within this sample are about 42,000 clones, with around nine tenths of them counted one time only. The ten biggest clones cover about 12% of the sample. Patients with autoimmune disease history or receiving systemic immunosuppression were excluded from the trial. In every dose cohort, peripheral blood was drawn for TCR sequencing at baseline, cycle 4 day 1, and cycle 7 day 1. The samples were drawn from a first-in-human, open-label, multicenter phase I dose-escalation trial of ivuxolimab. Adults with locally advanced or metastatic melanoma, renal cell, hepatocellular, or head and neck squamous cell carcinoma were enrolled in the trial. CD4+ and CD8+ T cells were sorted separately from peripheral blood before TCR sequencing.

There are a few counts of this clone. Its antigen remains unidentified. It has no much larger one-base neighbor in the sample; base qualities were not kept. Rearrangement joined TRBV27 to TRBJ1-6, and perhaps TRBD1 as D gene, on 5 matching bases. The specimen was CD4+ or CD8+ T cells sorted from blood, collected in a trial of the OX40 agonist ivuxolimab. The sequence was collected from an adult with an advanced solid tumor such as melanoma, head and neck, liver or kidney cancer. The CDR3 protein is CASSSGGSTHF. The DNA sequence is as follows: TGTGCCAGCTCCTCGGGGGGGAGTACCCACTTT.